A single sample gave rise to the 23 T cell receptor beta chains below, sequenced in a study of blood T cell repertoires in COVID-19. Clones were read by immunoSEQ multiplex PCR, and TCRdb kept only the in-frame ones, dropping some. Of about 62,000 clones in the sample, roughly nine tenths were seen once. Sequenced: peripheral blood. All receptors come from a woman aged 55-75 years with COVID-19, enrolled during active disease.

In this sample, this clone turned up a few times. The chain recombines TRBV24-1 with TRBJ2-2, with D unclear. Germline-derived CDR1 and CDR2 are KGHDR and SFDVKD. The germline V and J ends were trimmed by 2 bases and 3 bases, with 9 bases remaining between them. The CDR3 loop spans 15 amino acids. The CDR3 coding sequence is TGTGCCACCAGTGATTCTTCGCGAGACACCGGGGAGCTGTTTTTT. The encoded protein is CATSDSSRDTGELFF.

A single count supports this clone. This chain links TRBV4-1 with TRBJ1-2; D perhaps matches TRBD1 (6 bases). Germline V gene lookup returns CDR1 MGHRA and CDR2 YSYEKL. This CDR3 is 18 amino acids long. With 0 bases removed from V and 1 base from J, the gap between germline ends came to 18 bases. The CDR3 is CASSQDSPTGPHNYGYTF. Here the CDR3 DNA reads TGCGCCAGCAGCCAAGATTCTCCCACAGGGCCCCATAACTATGGCTACACCTTC.

The rearrangement links TRBV30 to TRBJ2-1; 7 bases agree with TRBD2. V was clipped by 8 bases and J by 5 bases; unmatched bases: 9. The CDR3 runs 13 residues. Germline V lookup: CDR1 GTSNPN, CDR2 SVGIG (reference sequence). The CDR3 protein is CALSTSENNEQFF. The CDR3 DNA sequence: TGTGCCCTGAGTACTAGCGAAAACAATGAGCAGTTCTTC.

V usage is TRBV19 and J usage is TRBJ2-1; perhaps TRBD2 as D (6 bases). CDR3 length: 16 amino acids. Germline CDR1 reads LNHDA; CDR2 reads SQIVND (reference sequence). Trimming stripped 5 bases from V and 9 bases from J, with 23 bases between. CDR3 loop: CASSAGRGLLEGEQFF. The CDR3 DNA is TGTGCCAGTAGTGCGGGACGGGGCCTTTTGGAAGGTGAGCAGTTCTTC.

V gene TRBV30 combines with J gene TRBJ1-4; 9 bases are a match to TRBD1. The CDR3 contains 13 residues. The V gene end was trimmed by 3 bases and the J gene end by 7 bases; junction bases not matched to a gene: 3. The V gene's germline CDR1 is GTSNPN and CDR2 SVGIG (reference sequence). The CDR3 DNA sequence: TGTGCCTGGAGCGACAGGGGGGCTGAAAAACTGTTTTTT. This sequence encodes CAWSDRGAEKLFF.

V usage is TRBV13 and J usage is TRBJ2-3; TRBD2 aligns across 14 bases. CDR1 PRHDT and CDR2 FYEKMQ come from the germline V gene (reference sequence). The CDR3 is 15 residues long. V was clipped by 3 bases and J by 6 bases; unmatched bases: 2. CDR3 sequence: CASSLGTSGSDTQYF. CDR3 sequence (DNA): TGTGCCAGCAGCTTGGGGACTAGCGGGAGCGATACGCAGTATTTT.

CDR3 bases: TGTGCCAGTAGGATCAACAGGGGGCGCAGGAACACTGAAGCTTTCTTT. Translation: CASRINRGRRNTEAFF. The chain recombines TRBV19 with TRBJ1-1; 9 bases are a match to TRBD1. V was clipped by 6 bases and J by 1 base; unmatched bases: 9. Looked up from germline, CDR1 is LNHDA and CDR2 is SQIVND (reference sequence). The CDR3 is 16 residues long.

V and J are TRBV12-3 or TRBV12-4 and TRBJ1-2; D may be TRBD1 (5 bases). V was trimmed by 3 bases and J by 7 bases, leaving 12 bases between them. This CDR3 comprises 13 residues. The CDR3 here is CASSLFDRAGYTF. In nucleotides, the CDR3 is TGTGCCAGCAGTTTGTTCGACAGAGCTGGCTACACCTTC.

The J gene is TRBJ2-2, the V gene TRBV7-3; 8 bases are a match to TRBD1. The CDR3 spans 17 residues. V shed 4 bases, J shed 2 bases, and the junction held 9 bases outside the gene matches. The germline CDR1 and CDR2 sequences are SGHTA and FQGTGA. CDR3 region: CASSWPHGTGNTGELFF. The CDR3 DNA is TGTGCCAGCAGCTGGCCTCACGGGACAGGAAACACCGGGGAGCTGTTTTTT.

The chain uses TRBV29-1 and TRBJ2-7; 9 bases match TRBD2. The CDR3 contains 13 residues. Germline V gene lookup returns CDR1 SQVTM and CDR2 ANQGSEA. CDR3 nucleotides: TGCAGTAGTCAAGCGGGAGGCACGGGGGAGCAGTACTTC. This codes for CSSQAGGTGEQYF.

The V call is TRBV11-2, the J call TRBJ1-6; possibly TRBD1 for D (6 bases). This CDR3 spans 14 amino acids. With 5 bases removed from V and 7 bases from J, the gap between germline ends came to 12 bases. CDR1 SGHAT and CDR2 FQNNGV come from the germline V gene. The CDR3 spells CASSLGQRNSPLHF. CDR3 coding DNA: TGTGCCAGCAGCCTAGGACAGAGAAATTCACCCCTCCACTTT.

The chain couples TRBV7-6 to TRBJ1-1, with 9 bases identical to TRBD1. This CDR3 is 15 amino acids long. Germline CDR1 and CDR2: SGHVS and FNYEAQ. After removal of 3 bases from V and 10 bases from J, the junction contained 12 bases not matched to a gene. CDR3 DNA sequence: TGTGCCAGCAGCTTGGCCGGGACAGGGATGGTCGGAGCTTTCTTT. This codes for CASSLAGTGMVGAFF.

The chain combines TRBV7-9 with TRBJ1-1; TRBD1 matches 7 bases. The V segment lost 7 bases and the J segment 3 bases; nucleotides outside the gene matches: 8. This CDR3 spans 14 amino acids. Germline-derived CDR1 and CDR2 are SEHNR and FQNEAQ (reference sequence). CDR3 nucleotides: TGTGCCAGCAACCTAGCAGGGGGTGACACTGAAGCTTTCTTT. Translation: CASNLAGGDTEAFF.

The CDR3 DNA reads TGCAGTGCTAGTCTAGCCGCAGATACGCAGTATTTT. It is translated as CSASLAADTQYF. This rearrangement joins TRBV20-1 to TRBJ2-3, with TRBD2 as a possible D gene (5 bases). This CDR3 contains 12 residues. Germline CDR1 is DFQATT and CDR2 is SNEGSKA (reference sequence). Deletions cut 3 bases from V and 4 bases from J, with 8 bases between.

The chain combines TRBV28 with TRBJ1-1, with D perhaps TRBD1 (6 bases). The V gene's germline CDR1 is MDHEN and CDR2 SYDVKM. V was clipped by 11 bases and J by 4 bases, with 17 bases between them. The CDR3 consists of 13 residues. CDR3 bases: TGTGCCGTCCCCGGGAGGGGGGGCACTGAAGCTTTCTTT. Protein: CAVPGRGGTEAFF.

This sequence joins TRBV6-1 and TRBJ1-4; 7 positions agree with TRBD1. The junction had 12 bases not matched to a gene; V was cut back by 4 bases and J by 1 base. Looked up from germline, CDR1 is MNHNS and CDR2 is SASEGT. The CDR3 is made up of 18 amino acids. The CDR3 sequence is CASSVLTGQMGTNEKLFF. The DNA of the CDR3 is TGTGCCAGCAGTGTTTTGACAGGGCAGATGGGAACTAATGAAAAACTGTTTTTT.

V and J are TRBV4-1 and TRBJ1-1, with D perhaps matching TRBD1 (5 bases). V lost 3 bases to trimming and J lost 11 bases, with 13 bases between them. The germline gives CDR1 MGHRA, CDR2 YSYEKL. This CDR3 is 12 amino acids long. DNA of the CDR3: TGCGCCAGCAGCCACGCCCAGGGTGGCGCTTTCTTT. Translation: CASSHAQGGAFF.

V and J are TRBV28 and TRBJ1-5, with 11 positions matching TRBD1. The CDR3 length is 18 residues. The V segment lost 3 bases and the J segment 6 bases; nucleotides outside the gene matches: 13. Germline V gives CDR1 MDHEN, CDR2 SYDVKM. As DNA, the CDR3 is TGTGCCAGCAGTTTTCCCTTAAACGGACAGGGGGCTCTTCAGCCCCAGCATTTT. It codes for CASSFPLNGQGALQPQHF. Based on the CDR3 plus reference TRBV28 and TRBJ1-5, the full variable domain is DVKVTQSSRYLVKRTGEKVFLECVQDMDHENMFWYRQDPGLGLRLIYFSYDVKMKEKGDIPEGYSVSREKKERFSLILESASTNQTSMYLCASSFPLNGQGALQPQHFGDGTRLSIL.

In this sample, this clone turned up a few times. The chain links TRBV7-9 to TRBJ1-5, with D maybe TRBD1 (6 bases). The CDR3 is 13 amino acids. Trimming cost V 6 bases and J 7 bases, with 13 bases left between them. Germline CDR1 is SEHNR and CDR2 is FQNEAQ (reference sequence). The CDR3 region is CASSSSQGQPQHF. In DNA form, the CDR3 reads TGTGCCAGCAGTTCCAGTCAGGGGCAGCCCCAGCATTTT.

The genes are TRBV7-2 and TRBJ2-7; D perhaps matches TRBD1 (6 bases). Germline CDR1 SGHTA, CDR2 FQGNSA. The CDR3 sequence is 12 residues long. Trimming took off 7 bases at V and 5 bases at J, with 12 bases between the two ends. The CDR3 bases are TGTGCCAGCACCAAAAACAGGGACGAGCAGTACTTC. Translating it yields CASTKNRDEQYF.

This chain uses TRBV5-5 with TRBJ2-3; perhaps TRBD1 as D (5 bases). V shed 2 bases and J shed 0 bases, with 7 bases lying between them. The CDR3 length is 14 residues. Germline V gives CDR1 SGHKS, CDR2 YYEKEE (reference sequence). CDR3 coding DNA: TGTGCCAGCAGCTTCAGACAGAGCACAGATACGCAGTATTTT. Its translation is CASSFRQSTDTQYF.

The chain recombines TRBV19 with TRBJ2-5, with 9 bases matching TRBD1. Losses at the gene ends were 2 bases for V and 2 bases for J; bases not matched to a gene: 9. The CDR3 length is 17 residues. Germline loops: CDR1 LNHDA, CDR2 SQIVND (reference sequence). The CDR3 here is CASSIPSVDRGQETQYF. DNA for the CDR3: TGTGCCAGTAGTATACCCTCCGTCGACAGGGGGCAAGAGACCCAGTACTTC.

This chain joins TRBV19 and TRBJ1-5; D call uncertain. Per the germline V gene, CDR1 is LNHDA and CDR2 is SQIVND (reference sequence). There are 13 residues in the CDR3. V was clipped by 2 bases and J by 6 bases, with 8 bases between them. CDR3 sequence: CASSISSPQPQHF. The CDR3 DNA is TGTGCCAGTAGTATAAGTAGCCCTCAGCCCCAGCATTTT.